The clone carrying this T cell receptor (beta chain) ranks as medium-sized. V lost 1 base, J lost 4 bases, and 16 bases lay in between. The CDR3 contains 16 residues. Amplification of TRBV12-4/TRBJ1-2 clonotypes used adaptor-ligated barcode primers. In TCRdb, the multiplex PCR reads were re-called with MiXCR into one record per CDR3 protein. Of about 2,500 distinct CDR3 sequences in the sample, over 4% were seen once. The chain employs TRBV12-3 or TRBV12-4 and TRBJ1-2; no definite D call. This clonotype was sampled from a female donor with breast cancer. The sequenced sample consisted of naive CD4+ T cells sorted from blood. The subset is: naive CD4+ T cells, CD4+CD45RA+CD25-. The chain's CDR3 is CASSLEVGRPSYGYTF. The CDR3 nucleotides read TGTGCCAGCAGTTTAGAGGTAGGCAGGCCCTCCTATGGCTACACCTTC.